These 24 T cell receptor beta chains originate from one sample sequenced in a study. Treg sorting used a CD4+CD25+CD127-/low gate. TRBV12-4/TRBJ1-2 clonotypes were amplified with adaptor-ligated barcode primers. TCRdb recomputed calls from the multiplex PCR reads with MiXCR, one row per CDR3 protein. The repertoire holds approximately 340 distinct CDR3 sequences, 10% seen once, with 20% to 25% in the top ten. Sequenced sample: Tregs sorted from blood. Receptors originate from a female donor with breast cancer.

By share, this clonotype ranks as large. The genes are TRBV12-3 or TRBV12-4 and TRBJ1-2; D is unclear. The V end lost 5 bases, the J end lost 8 bases, and 18 bases lay between the germline ends. The CDR3 is 14 residues long. The CDR3 region has the DNA TGTGCCAGCAGTCCAATAGAGGACCGCCGGGGCTACACCTTC. Translated, it gives CASSPIEDRRGYTF.

By share, this clonotype ranks as large (0.1 to 1%). The chain uses TRBV12-3 or TRBV12-4 and TRBJ1-2; D remains ambiguous. This CDR3 region has 12 residues. Trimming stripped 6 bases from V and 8 bases from J, with 13 bases between. CDR3 bases: TGTGCCAGCAGATCCCTATTTGAGGGCTACACCTTC. Protein: CASRSLFEGYTF.

This clonotype ranks as large. V is TRBV12-3 or TRBV12-4 and J is TRBJ1-2; possible D gene TRBD1, 6 bases. Trimming stripped 6 bases from V and 5 bases from J, with 16 bases between. This CDR3 is built from 14 residues. Written as DNA, the CDR3 is TGTGCCAGCAGCGGACCAGGGGCGGTTTATGGCTACACCTTC. Protein: CASSGPGAVYGYTF.

This clonotype is judged large (0.1 to 1%). V gene TRBV12-3 or TRBV12-4 combines with J gene TRBJ1-2, with D unresolved. Trimming removed 1 base from V and 0 bases from J, with 3 bases in between. CDR3 length: 13 residues. The CDR3 DNA reads TGTGCCAGCAGTTTAGGACCTAACTATGGCTACACCTTC. It encodes CASSLGPNYGYTF.

This clonotype is labeled as large (0.1 to 1%). This chain connects TRBV12-3 or TRBV12-4 to TRBJ1-2; TRBD1 might be the D (5 bases). Deletions cut 7 bases from V and 4 bases from J, with 16 bases between. CDR3 length equals 14 residues. CDR3 nucleotides: TGTGCCAGCACCCTCCTCTTCGGGGCCTATGGCTACACCTTC. Residues: CASTLLFGAYGYTF.

By sample fraction, this clonotype is hyperexpanded (1% or more). V and J are TRBV12-3 or TRBV12-4 and TRBJ1-2; D is ambiguous. Trimming took 3 bases from V and 7 from J, leaving 9 bases between them. This CDR3 spans 12 amino acids. The CDR3 sequence: CASSLLTAGYTF. The CDR3 region has the DNA TGTGCCAGCAGTTTGCTGACGGCTGGCTACACCTTC.

This clonotype is judged large (0.1 to 1%). The chain joins TRBV12-3 or TRBV12-4 to TRBJ1-2; D not certain. Trimming took off 4 bases at V and 8 bases at J, with 8 bases between the two ends. The CDR3 runs to 11 residues. The CDR3 DNA reads as TGTGCCAGCAGTTATATGCGGGGCTACACCTTC. Protein: CASSYMRGYTF.

By sample share, this clonotype is large (0.1 to 1%). The chain carries TRBV12-3 or TRBV12-4 and TRBJ1-2; no clear D. CDR3 length: 11 residues. V lost 8 bases, J lost 4 bases, and 8 bases lay in between. Here the CDR3 DNA reads TGTGCCAGCGGGTCTCCCTATGGCTACACCTTC. Amino acid sequence: CASGSPYGYTF.

This clonotype is judged large (0.1 to 1%). The chain uses TRBV12-3 or TRBV12-4 and TRBJ1-2; no clear D. The CDR3 runs to 11 residues. Trimming stripped 3 bases from V and 4 bases from J, with 3 bases between. CDR3 DNA: TGTGCCAGCAGTTTGATCTATGGCTACACCTTC. Translating it yields CASSLIYGYTF.

The chain employs TRBV12-3 or TRBV12-4 and TRBJ1-2; a weak D match, TRBD1 (5 bases). The germline V and J ends were trimmed by 5 bases and 4 bases, with 8 bases remaining between them. The CDR3 sequence is 12 residues long. Here the CDR3 reads CASSQGTYGYTF. As DNA, the CDR3 is TGTGCCAGCAGTCAGGGCACCTATGGCTACACCTTC.

The chain links TRBV12-3 or TRBV12-4 to TRBJ1-2; D ambiguous. V was clipped by 2 bases and J by 8 bases, with 6 bases between them. The CDR3 has 11 amino acids. The CDR3 bases are TGTGCCAGCAGTTTATATGCGGGCTACACCTTC. As protein: CASSLYAGYTF.

This clonotype is large within its sample. This chain links TRBV12-3 or TRBV12-4 with TRBJ1-2; 9 bases agree with TRBD1. The CDR3 is made up of 12 amino acids. The trim removed 6 bases at V and 8 bases at J, leaving 4 bases unmatched. The CDR3 reads CASSRTGEGYTF. In DNA, the CDR3 is TGTGCCAGCAGCCGGACAGGGGAAGGCTACACCTTC.

By its share, this clonotype is large (0.1 to 1%). The chain uses TRBV12-3 or TRBV12-4 and TRBJ1-2; D call uncertain. The CDR3 has 11 amino acids. V was pared by 0 bases and J by 8 bases, with 4 bases between. CDR3 in DNA: TGTGCCAGCAGTTTAGCGCAAGGCTACACCTTC. Residues: CASSLAQGYTF.

This clonotype rates as large. The rearrangement links TRBV12-3 or TRBV12-4 to TRBJ1-2, with D unresolved. V was trimmed by 2 bases and J by 2 bases, leaving 9 bases between them. The CDR3 is 14 residues long. The CDR3 loop reads CASSLSWPNYGYTF. In DNA form, the CDR3 reads TGTGCCAGCAGTTTATCCTGGCCCAACTATGGCTACACCTTC.

Relative to its sample, this clonotype is large. This chain joins TRBV12-3 or TRBV12-4 and TRBJ1-2; D gene uncertain. The CDR3 extends over 14 amino acids. V shed 6 bases and J shed 3 bases, with 14 bases lying between them. The CDR3 nucleotides read TGTGCCAGCAGCATAGTGAGACAAGACTATGGCTACACCTTC. Translated, it gives CASSIVRQDYGYTF.

By share of the sample, this clonotype is large. CDR3 DNA: TGTGCCAGCAGCCGCGACACTAACTATGGCTACACCTTC. Translation: CASSRDTNYGYTF. The chain combines TRBV12-3 or TRBV12-4 with TRBJ1-2; D is unresolved. V was cut by 6 bases and J by 0 bases, with 8 bases left in between. The CDR3 is 13 residues long.

By sample fraction, this clonotype is large. J is TRBJ1-2 and V is TRBV12-3 or TRBV12-4; D remains ambiguous. The CDR3 length is 12 residues. Trimming cost V 3 bases and J 4 bases, with 6 bases left between them. The CDR3 DNA reads as TGTGCCAGCAGTTTGAGTTCCTATGGCTACACCTTC. Its translation is CASSLSSYGYTF.

By share, this clonotype ranks as large. This chain uses TRBV12-3 or TRBV12-4 with TRBJ1-2, with D hard to call. V was trimmed by 9 bases and J by 3 bases, leaving 11 bases between them. The CDR3 length is 12 residues. The CDR3 loop reads CASAVSDYGYTF. CDR3 DNA: TGTGCCAGTGCCGTGTCGGACTATGGCTACACCTTC.

This clonotype ranks as large. The chain employs TRBV12-3 or TRBV12-4 and TRBJ1-2, with D possibly TRBD1 on 5 matching bases. Trimming left V 8 bases short and J 7 bases short, with 14 bases between. This CDR3 contains 12 residues. CDR3 sequence: CASEGNMRGYTF. CDR3 nucleotide sequence: TGTGCCAGCGAGGGGAATATGCGTGGCTACACCTTC.

This clonotype is classed as large. The chain links TRBV12-3 or TRBV12-4 to TRBJ1-2; D possibly corresponds to TRBD1 (6 bases). This CDR3 spans 14 amino acids. The V end lost 6 bases, the J end lost 7 bases, and 18 bases lay between the germline ends. CDR3 in amino acids: CASSPRAGERGYTF. The CDR3 bases are TGTGCCAGCAGCCCTCGGGCAGGGGAACGTGGCTACACCTTC.

In its sample, this clonotype is medium-sized. The rearrangement uses TRBV12-3 or TRBV12-4 and TRBJ1-2; 7 positions match TRBD1. J was trimmed by 4 bases and V by 3 bases; bases with no gene match: 11. The CDR3 has 16 residues. CDR3 amino acids: CASSLRVTGAIYGYTF. The DNA of the CDR3 is TGTGCCAGCAGTTTGCGGGTAACAGGGGCTATCTATGGCTACACCTTC.

The DNA for the CDR3 is TGTGCCAGCAGTTCCGCTGACGCTGGCTACACCTTC. Translation gives CASSSADAGYTF. The chain uses TRBV12-3 or TRBV12-4 and TRBJ1-2; D is undetermined. The CDR3 totals 12 residues. V was trimmed by 4 bases and J by 7 bases, leaving 10 bases between them.

By sample share, this clonotype is large. CDR3 bases: TGTGCCAGCAGTTTAGCAGTGGACTTTTATGGCTACACCTTC. Its translation is CASSLAVDFYGYTF. The chain recombines TRBV12-3 or TRBV12-4 with TRBJ1-2; D gene unclear. The CDR3 extends over 14 amino acids. The V and J ends lost 0 bases and 5 bases respectively, with 10 bases between them.

Within the sample, this clonotype is large. V usage is TRBV12-3 or TRBV12-4 and J usage is TRBJ1-2; no clear D gene. V gave up 3 bases and J gave up 2 bases, with 7 bases separating them. The CDR3 has 13 amino acids. In DNA form, the CDR3 reads TGTGCCAGCAGTTTTGGTCTGAACTATGGCTACACCTTC. Amino acids: CASSFGLNYGYTF.